The 32 T cell receptor beta chains listed next were all sequenced from one sample in a study of post-analysis software for immune sequencing data. The authors incorporated unique molecular identifiers into the TCR beta cDNA libraries. TCRdb recomputed calls from the PCR reads with MiXCR, one row per CDR3 protein. The sample has roughly 200,000 distinct CDR3 sequences; approximately 28% are singletons. These TCRs' antigens remain unknown. Overall study findings and caveats: Among five TRBV segments more frequent in patients than controls were TRBV5-6, TRBV5-1 and TRBV20-1.

The sequencing sample was made of blood. The receptors come from a girl aged 2-17 years with multiple sclerosis.

This clonotype turned up a few times. This chain connects TRBV25-1 to TRBJ2-6, with 10 bases aligning to TRBD1. Germline CDR1 reads MGHDK; CDR2 reads SYGVNS. The CDR3 totals 19 residues. V dropped 2 bases and J dropped 4; count of bases not matched to a gene: 11. The CDR3 spells CASSEKPRQGAGGANVLTF. The CDR3 bases are TGTGCCAGCAGTGAAAAGCCGCGACAGGGGGCGGGAGGGGCCAACGTCCTGACTTTC.

This clonotype showed up just once. The gene calls are TRBV6-2 or TRBV6-3 and TRBJ2-7; 8 nucleotides align to TRBD1. The junction had 15 bases not matched to a gene; V was cut back by 5 bases and J by 9 bases. Germline CDR1 reads MNHEY; CDR2 reads SVGEGT. The length of the CDR3 is 15 residues. CDR3 protein: CASSKYDRGGGGQYF. In nucleotides, the CDR3 is TGTGCCAGCAGTAAATACGACAGGGGTGGCGGCGGGCAGTACTTC.

This clonotype was counted a few times. This chain uses TRBV28 with TRBJ2-1; D might be TRBD2 (6 bases). This CDR3 has 12 residues. The V end was cut by 7 bases, the J end by 8 bases, with 12 bases between. Germline CDR1 reads MDHEN; CDR2 reads SYDVKM. CDR3 sequence reads: CASTGTEDEQFF. The CDR3 DNA sequence: TGTGCCAGCACCGGGACTGAGGATGAGCAGTTCTTC.

The chain is built from TRBV29-1 and TRBJ2-5; 8 bases line up with TRBD2. With 3 bases clipped from V and 0 bases from J, the junction kept 6 bases outside the gene matches. The CDR3 runs to 15 residues. Per the germline V gene, CDR1 is SQVTM and CDR2 is ANQGSEA. The chain's CDR3 is CSVDLTSGNQETQYF. CDR3 nucleotides: TGCAGCGTTGATTTAACTAGCGGTAACCAAGAGACCCAGTACTTC. The whole variable domain, filled in from reference TRBV29-1 and TRBJ2-5, reads SAVISQKPSRDICQRGTSLTIQCQVDSQVTMMFWYRQQPGQSLTLIATANQGSEATYESGFVIDKFPISRPNLTFSTLTVSNMSPEDSSIYLCSVDLTSGNQETQYFGPGTRLLVL.

Many counts were recorded for this clonotype. A read error may produce the germline difference seen at one junction end. This chain joins TRBV5-1 and TRBJ1-1; D is unresolved. Germline CDR1 SGHRS, CDR2 YFSETQ. The CDR3 loop spans 13 amino acids. CDR3 DNA sequence: TGTGCCAGCAGCTTGGCTCCGAACACTGAAGCTTTCTTT. It encodes CASSLAPNTEAFF.

J is TRBJ1-1 and V is TRBV3-1, with TRBD1 matching 7 bases. The length of the CDR3 is 15 residues. Germline CDR1 LGHDT, CDR2 YNNKEL (reference sequence). V gave up 4 bases and J gave up 1 base; unmatched junction bases: 6. The CDR3 here is CASSPRQGGNTEAFF. DNA for the CDR3: TGTGCCAGCAGCCCCCGACAGGGAGGGAACACTGAAGCTTTCTTT. Looking up the rest from reference TRBV3-1 and TRBJ1-1 gives the full variable domain: DTAVSQTPKYLVTQMGNDKSIKCEQNLGHDTMYWYKQDSKKFLKIMFSYNNKELIINETVPNRFSPKSPDKAHLNLHINSLELGDSAVYFCASSPRQGGNTEAFFGQGTRLTVV.

This clonotype was recorded a few times. The gene calls are TRBV28 and TRBJ1-6; 12 positions match TRBD1. The junction had 7 bases not matched to a gene; V was cut back by 4 bases and J by 6 bases. The V gene's germline CDR1 is MDHEN and CDR2 SYDVKM. This CDR3 contains 17 residues. The CDR3 spells CASSSTGTGGSNSPLHF. CDR3 sequence (DNA): TGTGCCAGCAGTTCCACCGGGACAGGGGGCTCTAATTCACCCCTCCACTTT.

Concerning this clonotype: Just one base apart from a much larger clone, this may be a read error. V and J are TRBV7-8 and TRBJ1-2; no reliable D call. The germline CDR1 and CDR2 sequences are SGHVS and FQNEAQ. The CDR3 loop spans 13 amino acids. Trimming left V 4 bases short and J 5 bases short, with 11 bases between. The CDR3 sequence is CASSSESDYGYTF. CDR3 in DNA: TGTGCCAGCAGCTCAGAGAGTGATTATGGCTACACCTTC.

The sample holds many counts of this clonotype. This chain links TRBV5-1 with TRBJ2-3; no firm D call. Germline CDR1 and CDR2: SGHRS and YFSETQ. Between the trimmed V and J ends, which lost 4 bases and 9 bases, there was a span of 12 bases. The CDR3 is 12 residues long. CDR3 protein: CASSADLRTQYF. Written as DNA, the CDR3 is TGCGCCAGCAGCGCGGACCTGAGGACGCAGTATTTT.

The gene calls are TRBV20-1 and TRBJ2-7; D unclear. The V gene lost 3 bases and the J gene lost 1 base, with 7 bases spanning the gap. The CDR3 contains 12 residues. Germline V gene sequence: CDR1 DFQATT, CDR2 SNEGSKA (reference sequence). CDR3 in amino acids: CSASQSSYEQYF. The CDR3 nucleotides are TGCAGTGCTAGCCAGTCATCCTACGAGCAGTACTTC.

CDR3 sequence (DNA): TGCGCCAGCAGCTTGAGTCGGGGAGACTACGAGCAGTACTTC. This codes for CASSLSRGDYEQYF. The genes are TRBV5-1 and TRBJ2-7; D might be TRBD2 (5 bases). Between the trimmed V and J ends, which lost 1 base and 3 bases, there was a span of 11 bases. There are 14 residues in the CDR3. Germline assignment: CDR1 SGHRS and CDR2 YFSETQ.

Regarding this clonotype: With a much larger clone just one base away, this may be a read error. The chain is built from TRBV5-1 and TRBJ2-7, with TRBD2 identical over 11 bases. With V trimmed by 3 bases and J by 7 bases, 9 bases remained unmatched. Germline V lookup: CDR1 SGHRS, CDR2 YFSETQ. CDR3 size: 15 residues. CDR3 region: CASSWGTSGGPEQYF. The CDR3, as DNA: TGCGCCAGCAGCTGGGGAACTAGCGGGGGCCCAGAGCAGTACTTC.

The chain links TRBV20-1 to TRBJ2-1; 7 positions agree with TRBD2. This CDR3 region has 13 residues. Per the germline V gene, CDR1 is DFQATT and CDR2 is SNEGSKA (reference sequence). The CDR3 DNA reads as TGCAGACCATCCCTTAGCGGGTACAATGAGCAGTTCTTC. Amino acids: CRPSLSGYNEQFF.

This clonotype was observed a few times. V and J are TRBV5-6 and TRBJ2-7; 7 positions agree with TRBD1. The J segment lost 6 bases and the V segment lost 4 bases, leaving 7 bases of the junction unmatched. This CDR3 comprises 13 residues. Germline V gene data show CDR1 as SGHDT and CDR2 as YYEEEE. CDR3 nucleotides: TGTGCCAGCAGCATGACAGGGTTCGGCGAGCAGTACTTC. It encodes CASSMTGFGEQYF.

This clonotype appeared a few times. This chain connects TRBV6-1 to TRBJ2-7, with D unresolved. CDR3 size: 13 residues. Germline V gives CDR1 MNHNS, CDR2 SASEGT. Trimming took 0 bases from V and 2 from J, leaving 5 bases between them. CDR3 region: CASSEALPYEQYF. For the CDR3, the DNA is TGTGCCAGCAGTGAAGCGCTGCCCTACGAGCAGTACTTC.

There are a few counts of this clonotype. A much larger clone differs by one base, so this may be a read error. The chain recombines TRBV20-1 with TRBJ2-7; D might be TRBD2 (5 bases). This CDR3 comprises 11 residues. Per germline, CDR1 DFQATT and CDR2 SNEGSKA (reference sequence). CDR3: CSAGDLGISYF. CDR3 sequence (DNA): TGCAGTGCTGGAGATCTCGGGATTTCGTACTTC.

The gene calls are TRBV29-1 and TRBJ1-1; D is ambiguous. The length of the CDR3 is 11 residues. V lost 7 bases to trimming and J lost 6 bases, with 12 bases between them. Germline CDR1 SQVTM, CDR2 ANQGSEA. CDR3 sequence: CSGRSGSEAFF. Written as DNA, the CDR3 is TGCAGCGGTAGATCCGGGTCTGAAGCTTTCTTT.

Comment on this clonotype: A much more abundant neighbour one base away suggests this may be a read error. The genes are TRBV5-1 and TRBJ2-5, with D perhaps TRBD1 (6 bases). The CDR3 is 15 amino acids. Germline V gene sequence: CDR1 SGHRS, CDR2 YFSETQ. CDR3 sequence reads: CASSLNGQSQEAQYF. As DNA, the CDR3 is TGCGCCAGCAGCTTGAACGGACAGTCCCAAGAGGCCCAGTACTTC.

This clonotype has ten or more counts. This chain links TRBV29-1 with TRBJ1-2, with 10 bases lining up with TRBD1. Germline CDR1 reads SQVTM; CDR2 reads ANQGSEA. After removal of 6 bases from V and 8 bases from J, the junction contained 3 bases not matched to a gene. This CDR3 is 11 amino acids long. CDR3 protein: CSVTGGGGYTF. CDR3 DNA: TGCAGCGTGACAGGGGGCGGCGGCTACACCTTC. Using reference TRBV29-1 and TRBJ1-2 for the parts outside the CDR3, the full variable domain is SAVISQKPSRDICQRGTSLTIQCQVDSQVTMMFWYRQQPGQSLTLIATANQGSEATYESGFVIDKFPISRPNLTFSTLTVSNMSPEDSSIYLCSVTGGGGYTFGSGTRLTVV.

This sequence joins TRBV12-3 or TRBV12-4 and TRBJ2-5; D might be TRBD1 or TRBD2, each matching 5 bases. This CDR3 has 14 amino acids. The V end lost 1 base, the J end lost 4 bases, and 10 bases lay between the germline ends. CDR3 DNA: TGTGCCAGCAGTTTAGACGGGGCACGAGAGACCCAGTACTTC. Translating gives CASSLDGARETQYF.

On this clonotype itself: Possible read error: a much larger clone is one base away. The gene calls are TRBV7-9 and TRBJ2-7, with 10 nucleotides matching TRBD1. CDR1 is SEHNR, CDR2 FQNEAQ, per germline (reference sequence). V lost 4 bases, J lost 6 bases, and 9 bases stayed unmatched. This CDR3 has 15 residues. CDR3: CASSSPGQGMCEQYF. CDR3 DNA sequence: TGTGCCAGCAGCTCACCGGGACAGGGGATGTGCGAGCAGTACTTC. Together with reference TRBV7-9 and TRBJ2-7, the CDR3 gives the full variable domain: DTGVSQNPRHKITKRGQNVTFRCDPISEHNRLYWYRQTLGQGPEFLTYFQNEAQLEKSRLLSDRFSAERPKGSFSTLEIQRTEQGDSAMYLCASSSPGQGMCEQYFGPGTRLTVT.

The rearrangement links TRBV7-2 to TRBJ1-1, with a weak D call TRBD1 (6 bases). Trimming left V 4 bases short and J 1 base short, with 13 bases between. Per germline, CDR1 SGHTA and CDR2 FQGNSA. The CDR3 loop spans 15 amino acids. DNA for the CDR3: TGTGCCAGCAGCTCGCGTACAGGGACGAACACTGAAGCTTTCTTT. It encodes CASSSRTGTNTEAFF.

The rearrangement uses TRBV28 and TRBJ2-7; no clear D. Germline CDR1 reads MDHEN; CDR2 reads SYDVKM. Trimming pared 7 bases from V and 1 base from J, leaving 11 bases between. The CDR3 has 13 amino acids. The CDR3 reads CASTLALSYEQYF. As DNA, the CDR3 is TGTGCCAGCACCCTGGCGCTATCCTACGAGCAGTACTTC.

This clonotype was found a few times. CDR3 DNA sequence: TGTGCCAGCAGCCGGGGTCCAGAGGGGTATGGCTACACCTTC. Protein sequence: CASSRGPEGYGYTF. The gene calls are TRBV12-3 or TRBV12-4 and TRBJ1-2; perhaps TRBD1 as D (5 bases). The V end was cut by 6 bases, the J end by 5 bases, with 16 bases between. The length of the CDR3 is 14 residues.

This clonotype appeared many times. The chain combines TRBV20-1 with TRBJ2-7, with TRBD1 matching 7 bases. Germline V gene sequence: CDR1 DFQATT, CDR2 SNEGSKA (reference sequence). The CDR3 has 14 residues. J lost 6 bases, V lost 5 bases, and 13 bases had no gene match. The CDR3 DNA reads TGCAGTGCTCTCCTTGGTTTAGGGGGCGTCGAGCAGTACTTC. The encoded protein is CSALLGLGGVEQYF.

In its sample, this clonotype was seen a few times. The gene calls are TRBV6-5 and TRBJ1-1; D remains unclear. Germline V gene data show CDR1 as MNHEY and CDR2 as SVGAGI. Deletions cut 2 bases from V and 1 base from J, with 5 bases between. The CDR3 has 13 amino acids. The CDR3: CASSYRQNTEAFF. CDR3 in DNA: TGTGCCAGCAGTTACCGGCAGAACACTGAAGCTTTCTTT.

The chain recombines TRBV4-2 with TRBJ1-6; D gene unclear. The ends were cut back, 1 base at V and 0 bases at J, with 13 bases in the middle. CDR1 is LGHNA and CDR2 is YNFKEQ in the germline V gene. This CDR3 spans 18 amino acids. The CDR3 sequence is CASSQVSGHSSYNSPLHF. The CDR3 region has the DNA TGTGCCAGCAGCCAAGTATCAGGCCACAGCTCCTATAATTCACCCCTCCACTTT.

This clonotype has a handful of counts. V and J are TRBV7-9 and TRBJ2-1, with 8 positions matching TRBD2. V shed 6 bases, J shed 6 bases, and the junction held 7 bases outside the gene matches. The CDR3 spans 14 residues. Germline CDR1 is SEHNR and CDR2 is FQNEAQ (reference sequence). The DNA for the CDR3 is TGTGCCAGCAGATCAGGACTAGCCCTCAATGAGCAGTTCTTC. This encodes CASRSGLALNEQFF.

Regarding this clonotype: A much larger clone sits a single nucleotide away, making a read error possible. CDR3 loop: CTSSQDLQVVSNQPQHF. The CDR3 bases are TGCACCAGCAGCCAAGATCTGCAGGTGGTTAGCAATCAGCCCCAGCATTTT. The V call is TRBV4-1, the J call TRBJ1-5; the D is unclear. From germline, CDR1 is MGHRA and CDR2 YSYEKL. The CDR3 totals 17 residues.

This clonotype was recorded at least ten times. The rearrangement joins TRBV27 to TRBJ2-3; 7 nucleotides align to TRBD2. Germline V CDR1 and CDR2: MNHEY, SMNVEV (reference sequence). Unmatched junction bases numbered 6, after V lost 3 bases and J lost 0 bases. This CDR3 region has 16 residues. CDR3 loop: CASSLGAGTSTDTQYF. As DNA, the CDR3 is TGTGCCAGCAGTTTGGGAGCGGGAACTAGCACAGATACGCAGTATTTT.

V is TRBV7-2 and J is TRBJ2-5; TRBD2 agrees at 8 bases. From germline, CDR1 is SGHTA and CDR2 FQGNSA. V trimming: 5 bases; J trimming: 1 base; junction bases outside the gene matches: 12. CDR3 size: 17 residues. CDR3 protein: CASSIFASGWGQETQYF. The CDR3 DNA sequence: TGTGCCAGCAGCATCTTCGCTAGCGGGTGGGGCCAAGAGACCCAGTACTTC.

This clonotype was observed a few times. The gene calls are TRBV12-3 or TRBV12-4 and TRBJ1-1; no reliable D call. Trimming pared 3 bases from V and 5 bases from J, leaving 10 bases between. The CDR3 is 13 residues long. CDR3 sequence: CASSFPRATEAFF. Written as DNA, the CDR3 is TGTGCCAGCAGTTTTCCCCGGGCTACTGAAGCTTTCTTT.